This T cell receptor (beta chain) came from a study of graft-versus-host responses after intestinal transplantation. Study-level background: Anti-thymocyte globulin induction preceded 2 to 4 years of tacrolimus and steroid maintenance in all recipients.

Regarding this clone: Its antigen is unknown.

Only in-frame clones appear in the TCRdb table, and some are missing; sequencing was by immunoSEQ multiplex PCR. This table has fewer than 55,000 clones, approximately 95% appearing once. V was cut by 2 bases and J by 5 bases, with 13 bases left in between. This CDR3 is 14 amino acids long. Germline V gene lookup returns CDR1 MGHRA and CDR2 YSYEKL. The receptor was derived from a human donor who was the organ donor for an intestinal transplant. This chain uses TRBV4-1 with TRBJ2-7, with a weak D call TRBD1 (6 bases). This specimen was unstimulated CD8+ T cells sorted from spleen or lymph node cells, taken before transplant. The CDR3 DNA reads TGCGCCAGCAGCCAACAACAGGGCCCGGACGAGCAGTACTTC. Translating gives CASSQQQGPDEQYF.